The T cell receptor beta chain described here comes from a study of cytomegalovirus exposure and HLA in healthy donors. Notes on the study in general: No immune exposure information besides CMV serostatus was available. TRBV6-2, TRBV6-3 and other indistinguishable V segments were excluded.

Regarding donors, all were healthy bone marrow donors. In the case of this clone: The antigen is undetermined.

Trimming took 0 bases from V and 8 from J; bases not matched to a gene: 11. The CDR3 spans 18 residues. Germline values: CDR1 SGHRS, CDR2 YFSETQ. This PCR relied on a set of 60 Vbeta primers and 13 Jbeta primers. Repertoires were generated with immunoSEQ multiplex PCR, while TCRdb's copy carries only in-frame clones and drops some. The table records about 120,000 clones, roughly 87% of them present only once. The chain combines TRBV5-1 with TRBJ2-1, with TRBD2 matching over 13 bases. This TCR came from a young woman in good health and CMV-seronegative. Source material: PBMCs. CDR3 protein: CASSLVPRLAGGYDEQFF. The CDR3 nucleotides are TGCGCCAGCAGCTTGGTTCCGAGACTAGCGGGAGGATATGATGAGCAGTTCTTC.